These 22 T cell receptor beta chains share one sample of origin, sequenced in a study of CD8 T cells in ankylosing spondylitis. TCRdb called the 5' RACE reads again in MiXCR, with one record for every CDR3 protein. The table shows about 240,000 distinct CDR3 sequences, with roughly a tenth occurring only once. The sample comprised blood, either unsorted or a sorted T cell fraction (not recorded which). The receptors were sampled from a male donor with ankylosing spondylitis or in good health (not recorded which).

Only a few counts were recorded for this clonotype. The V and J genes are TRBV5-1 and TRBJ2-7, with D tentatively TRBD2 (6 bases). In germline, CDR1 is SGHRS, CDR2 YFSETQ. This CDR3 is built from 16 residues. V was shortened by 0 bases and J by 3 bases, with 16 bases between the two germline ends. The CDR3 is CASSLGGWRGFYEQYF. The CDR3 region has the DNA TGCGCCAGCAGCTTGGGTGGTTGGAGGGGATTCTACGAGCAGTACTTC.

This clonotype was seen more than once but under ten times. CDR3 sequence reads: CAWSWAPYTDTQYF. DNA of the CDR3: TGTGCCTGGAGTTGGGCTCCCTACACAGATACGCAGTATTTT. V usage is TRBV30 and J usage is TRBJ2-3; no firm D call. CDR3 length: 14 residues. Between the trimmed V and J ends, which lost 2 bases and 2 bases, there was a span of 11 bases. CDR1 is GTSNPN, CDR2 SVGIG, per germline (reference sequence).

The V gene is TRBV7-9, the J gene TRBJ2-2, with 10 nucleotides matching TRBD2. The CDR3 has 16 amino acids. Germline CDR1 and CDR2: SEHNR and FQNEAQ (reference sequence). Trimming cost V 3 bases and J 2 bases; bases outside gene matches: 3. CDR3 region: CASSFPSGSNTGELFF. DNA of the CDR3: TGTGCCAGCAGCTTCCCTAGCGGGAGTAACACCGGGGAGCTGTTTTTT. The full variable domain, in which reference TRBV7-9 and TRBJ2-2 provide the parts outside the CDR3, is DTGVSQNPRHKITKRGQNVTFRCDPISEHNRLYWYRQTLGQGPEFLTYFQNEAQLEKSRLLSDRFSAERPKGSFSTLEIQRTEQGDSAMYLCASSFPSGSNTGELFFGEGSRLTVL.

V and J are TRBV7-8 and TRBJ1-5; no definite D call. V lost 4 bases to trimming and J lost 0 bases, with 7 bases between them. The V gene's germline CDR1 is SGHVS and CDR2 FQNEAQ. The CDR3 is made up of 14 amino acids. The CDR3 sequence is CASSSINSNQPQHF. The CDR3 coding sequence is TGTGCCAGCAGCTCAATTAATAGCAATCAGCCCCAGCATTTT.

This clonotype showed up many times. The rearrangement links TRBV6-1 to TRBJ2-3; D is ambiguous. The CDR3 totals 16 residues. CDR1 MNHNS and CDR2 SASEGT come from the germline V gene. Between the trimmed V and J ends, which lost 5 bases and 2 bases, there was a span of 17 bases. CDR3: CASSPLTNRFTDTQYF. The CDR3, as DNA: TGTGCCAGCAGTCCTCTGACAAATCGGTTCACAGATACGCAGTATTTT.

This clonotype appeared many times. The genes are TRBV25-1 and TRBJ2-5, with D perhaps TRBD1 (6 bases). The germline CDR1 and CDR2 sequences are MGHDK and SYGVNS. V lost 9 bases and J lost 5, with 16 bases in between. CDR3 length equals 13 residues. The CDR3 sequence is CASMVGGLETQYF. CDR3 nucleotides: TGTGCCAGTATGGTAGGGGGATTGGAGACCCAGTACTTC.

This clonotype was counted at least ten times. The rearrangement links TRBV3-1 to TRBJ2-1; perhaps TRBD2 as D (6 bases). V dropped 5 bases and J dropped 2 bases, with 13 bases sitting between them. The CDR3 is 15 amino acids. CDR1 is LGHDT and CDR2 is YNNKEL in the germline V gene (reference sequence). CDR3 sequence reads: CASSWEASTYNEQFF. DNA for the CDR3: TGTGCCAGCAGCTGGGAGGCTTCCACCTACAATGAGCAGTTCTTC.

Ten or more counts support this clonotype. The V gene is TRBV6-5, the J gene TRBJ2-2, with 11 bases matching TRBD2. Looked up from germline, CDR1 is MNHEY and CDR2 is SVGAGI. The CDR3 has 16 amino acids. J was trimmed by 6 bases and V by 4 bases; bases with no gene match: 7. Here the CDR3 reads CASSLYSGGGAGELFF. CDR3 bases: TGTGCCAGCAGTTTATATAGCGGGGGGGGGGCCGGGGAGCTGTTTTTT.

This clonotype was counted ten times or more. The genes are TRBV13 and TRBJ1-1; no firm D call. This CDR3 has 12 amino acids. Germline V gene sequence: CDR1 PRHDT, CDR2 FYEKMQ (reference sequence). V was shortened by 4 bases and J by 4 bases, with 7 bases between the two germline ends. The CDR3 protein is CASSSEVTEAFF. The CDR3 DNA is TGTGCCAGCAGCTCCGAGGTCACTGAAGCTTTCTTT.

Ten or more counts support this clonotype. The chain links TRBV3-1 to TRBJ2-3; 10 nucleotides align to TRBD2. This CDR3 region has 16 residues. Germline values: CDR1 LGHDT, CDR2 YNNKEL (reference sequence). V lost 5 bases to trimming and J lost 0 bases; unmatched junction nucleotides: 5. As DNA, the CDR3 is TGTGCCAGCAGCTCGCTAGCGGGAGTAAGCACAGATACGCAGTATTTT. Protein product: CASSSLAGVSTDTQYF.

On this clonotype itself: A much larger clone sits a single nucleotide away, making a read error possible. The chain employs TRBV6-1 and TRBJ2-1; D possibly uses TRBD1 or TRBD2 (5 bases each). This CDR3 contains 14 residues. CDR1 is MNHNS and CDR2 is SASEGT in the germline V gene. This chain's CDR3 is CVSTVGPLPDEQFF. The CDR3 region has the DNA TGTGTCAGTACCGTGGGACCATTACCCGATGAGCAGTTCTTC.

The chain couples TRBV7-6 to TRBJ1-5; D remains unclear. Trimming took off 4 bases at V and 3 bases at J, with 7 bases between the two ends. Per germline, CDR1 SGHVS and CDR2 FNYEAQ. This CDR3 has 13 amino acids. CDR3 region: CASSSTANQPQHF. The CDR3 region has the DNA TGTGCCAGCAGCTCTACGGCCAATCAGCCCCAGCATTTT. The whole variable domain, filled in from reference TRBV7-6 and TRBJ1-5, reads GAGVSQSPRYKVTKRGQDVALRCDPISGHVSLYWYRQALGQGPEFLTYFNYEAQQDKSGLPNDRFSAERPEGSISTLTIQRTEQRDSAMYRCASSSTANQPQHFGDGTRLSIL.

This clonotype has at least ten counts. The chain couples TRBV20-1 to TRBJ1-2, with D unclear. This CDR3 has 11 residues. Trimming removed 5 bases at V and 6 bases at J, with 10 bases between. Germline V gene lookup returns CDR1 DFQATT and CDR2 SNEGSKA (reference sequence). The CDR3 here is CSALLGDGYTF. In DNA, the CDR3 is TGCAGTGCTCTCCTTGGAGATGGCTACACCTTC.

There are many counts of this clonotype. CDR3 residues: CASSSGGVVTDTQYF. CDR3 bases: TGCGCCAGCAGCTCAGGGGGGGTGGTCACAGATACGCAGTATTTT. V and J are TRBV5-1 and TRBJ2-3; D may correspond to TRBD1 or TRBD2 (7 bases each). Trimming removed 3 bases from V and 2 bases from J, with 13 bases in between. Germline V gene data show CDR1 as SGHRS and CDR2 as YFSETQ. The CDR3 length is 15 residues.

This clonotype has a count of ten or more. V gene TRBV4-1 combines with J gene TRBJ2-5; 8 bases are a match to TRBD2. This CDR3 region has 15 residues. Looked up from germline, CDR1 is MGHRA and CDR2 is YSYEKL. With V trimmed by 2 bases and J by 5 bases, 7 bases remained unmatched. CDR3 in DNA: TGCGCCAGCAGCCAACCTTCAGCGGGAGACGAGACCCAGTACTTC. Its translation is CASSQPSAGDETQYF.

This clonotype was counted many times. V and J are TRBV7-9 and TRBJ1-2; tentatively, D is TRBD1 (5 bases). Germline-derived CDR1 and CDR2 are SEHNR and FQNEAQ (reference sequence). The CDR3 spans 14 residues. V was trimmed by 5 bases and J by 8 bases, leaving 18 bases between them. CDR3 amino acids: CASSPRARVEGYTF. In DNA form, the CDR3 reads TGTGCCAGCAGCCCCCGTGCCAGGGTCGAAGGCTACACCTTC.

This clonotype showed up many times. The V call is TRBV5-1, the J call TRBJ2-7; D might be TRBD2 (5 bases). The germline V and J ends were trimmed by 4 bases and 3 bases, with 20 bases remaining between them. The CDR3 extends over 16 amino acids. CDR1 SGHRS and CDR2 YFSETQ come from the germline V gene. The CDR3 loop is CASSLRGLQEGYEQYF. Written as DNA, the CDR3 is TGCGCCAGCAGCCTACGTGGGCTACAAGAGGGCTACGAGCAGTACTTC.

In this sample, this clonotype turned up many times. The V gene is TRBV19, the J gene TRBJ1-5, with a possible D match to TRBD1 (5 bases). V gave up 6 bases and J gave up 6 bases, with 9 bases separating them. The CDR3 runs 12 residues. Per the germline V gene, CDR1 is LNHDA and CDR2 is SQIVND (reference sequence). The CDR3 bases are TGTGCCAGTAGCCAGGGCCCTCAGCCCCAGCATTTT. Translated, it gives CASSQGPQPQHF.

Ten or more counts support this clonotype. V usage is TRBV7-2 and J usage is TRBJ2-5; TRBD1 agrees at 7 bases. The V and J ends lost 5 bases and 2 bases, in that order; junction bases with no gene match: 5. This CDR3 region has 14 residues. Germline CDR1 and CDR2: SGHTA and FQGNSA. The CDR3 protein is CASSEQGQQETQYF. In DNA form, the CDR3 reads TGTGCCAGCAGCGAACAGGGACAGCAAGAGACCCAGTACTTC.

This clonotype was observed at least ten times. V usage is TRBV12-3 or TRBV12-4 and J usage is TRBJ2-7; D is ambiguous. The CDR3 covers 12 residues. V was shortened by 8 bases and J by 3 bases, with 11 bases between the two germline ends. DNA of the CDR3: TGTGCCAGCTCCTCACGATTCTACGAGCAGTACTTC. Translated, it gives CASSSRFYEQYF.

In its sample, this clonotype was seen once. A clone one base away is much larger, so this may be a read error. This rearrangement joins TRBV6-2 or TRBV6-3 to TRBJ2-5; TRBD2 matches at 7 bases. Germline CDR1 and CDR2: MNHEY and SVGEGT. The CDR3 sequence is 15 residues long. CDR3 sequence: CVSSPSSAGQETQYF. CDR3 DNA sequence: TGTGTCAGCAGTCCATCCTCAGCGGGGCAAGAGACCCAGTACTTC.

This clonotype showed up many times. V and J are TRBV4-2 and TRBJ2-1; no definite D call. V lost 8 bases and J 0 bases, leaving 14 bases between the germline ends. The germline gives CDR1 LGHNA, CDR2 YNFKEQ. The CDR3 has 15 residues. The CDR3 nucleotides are TGTGCCAGCGGCCCAAGTAGTCGCTCCTACAATGAGCAGTTCTTC. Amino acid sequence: CASGPSSRSYNEQFF.